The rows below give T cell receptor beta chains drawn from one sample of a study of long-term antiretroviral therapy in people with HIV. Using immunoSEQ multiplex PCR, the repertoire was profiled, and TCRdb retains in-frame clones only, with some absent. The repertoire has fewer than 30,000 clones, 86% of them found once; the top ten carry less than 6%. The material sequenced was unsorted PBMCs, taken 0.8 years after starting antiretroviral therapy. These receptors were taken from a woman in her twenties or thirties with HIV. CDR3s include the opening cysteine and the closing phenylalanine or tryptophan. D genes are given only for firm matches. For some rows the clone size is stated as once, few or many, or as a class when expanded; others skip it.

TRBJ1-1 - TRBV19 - CASSRGDLGEAFF
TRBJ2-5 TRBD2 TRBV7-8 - CASSFLAGTVETQYF
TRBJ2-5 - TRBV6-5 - CASSYSGRETQYF
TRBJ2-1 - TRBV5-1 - CASSLGADPYNEQFF
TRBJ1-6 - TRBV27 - CATLLGPPLHF
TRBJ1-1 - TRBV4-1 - CASSHRGGVPEAFF
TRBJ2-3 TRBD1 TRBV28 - CASSPGQGYTDTQYF
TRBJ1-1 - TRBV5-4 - CASSLAPTVESTEAFF
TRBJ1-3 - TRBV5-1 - CASSSSKQSSGNTIYF
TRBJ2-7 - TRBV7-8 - CASSTNNYEQYF
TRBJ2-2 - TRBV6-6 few CAVRGPTGTGELFF
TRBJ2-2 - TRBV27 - CASSLDGGRGTGELFF
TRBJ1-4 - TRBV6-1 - CASSVNHGASRILFF
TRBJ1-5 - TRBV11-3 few CASSLEQRNQPQHF
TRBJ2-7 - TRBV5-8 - CASSSDEGTYEQYF
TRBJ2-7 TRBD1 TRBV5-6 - CASSLQTGREQYF
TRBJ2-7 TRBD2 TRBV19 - CASSIGERGYEQYF
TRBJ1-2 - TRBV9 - CASSDGTLNGYTF
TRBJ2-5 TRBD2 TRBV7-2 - CASSLALAGSYQETQYF
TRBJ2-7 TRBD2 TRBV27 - CASRKVGLADSYEQYF
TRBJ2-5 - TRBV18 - CASSLTAVTAQETQYF
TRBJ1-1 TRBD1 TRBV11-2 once CASSATGRSQDTEAFF
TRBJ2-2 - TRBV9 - CASSGNGVRTGELFF
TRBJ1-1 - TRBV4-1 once CASSQTAVGTEAFF
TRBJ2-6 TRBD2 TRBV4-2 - CASSPQRGETFGANVLTF
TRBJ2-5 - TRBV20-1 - CSLAETQYF
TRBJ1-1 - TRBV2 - CATKQPSLGNAEAFF
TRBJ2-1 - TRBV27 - CASSFYNEQFF
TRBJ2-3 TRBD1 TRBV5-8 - CASSLVTGRGDTQYF
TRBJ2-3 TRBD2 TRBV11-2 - CASSPGGLAFRNADTQYF
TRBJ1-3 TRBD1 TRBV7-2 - CASSLTGVGGNTIYF
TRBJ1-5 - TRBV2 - CASDTPGNQPQHF
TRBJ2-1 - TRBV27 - CASSPGGEQFF
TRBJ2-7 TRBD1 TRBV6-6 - CASRAGTGGLVQYF
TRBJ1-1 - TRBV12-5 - CASAPQGWTEAFF
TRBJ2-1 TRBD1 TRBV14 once CASSQSSGTAYNEQFF
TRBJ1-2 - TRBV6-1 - CASSEEGRRGLGYTF
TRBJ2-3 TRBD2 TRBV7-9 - CASSPWRGGPDTQYF
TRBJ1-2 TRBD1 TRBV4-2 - CASSRKGQDYGYTF
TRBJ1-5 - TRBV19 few CASSIGGYDNQPQHF
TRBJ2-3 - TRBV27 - CASSLGPRTDTQYF
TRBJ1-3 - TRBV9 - CASSPRRNLGNTIYF
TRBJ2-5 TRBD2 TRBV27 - CASSPKTSGGKRETQYF
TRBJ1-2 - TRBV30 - CAWSQGTNYGYTF
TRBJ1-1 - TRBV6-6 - CASVGNTEAFF
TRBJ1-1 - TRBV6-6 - CASSPRTREAFF
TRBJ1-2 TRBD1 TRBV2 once CAIYITGQGGYGYTF
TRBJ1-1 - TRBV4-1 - CASSQSGAGIEAFF
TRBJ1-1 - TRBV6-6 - CASSTKLNTEAFF
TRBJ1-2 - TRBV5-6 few CASSLSRASSYGYTF
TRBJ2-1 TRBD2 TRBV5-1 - CASSLGLAAYNEQFF
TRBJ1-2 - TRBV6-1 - CASSEWSENYGYTF
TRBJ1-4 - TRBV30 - CATHRNINEKLFF
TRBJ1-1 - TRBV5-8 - CASGVRPGTEAFF
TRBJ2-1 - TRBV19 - CASSILPAAYNEQFF
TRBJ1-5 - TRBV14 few CASSLAGSDQPQHF
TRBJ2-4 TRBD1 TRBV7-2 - CASSRQGALDKNIQYF
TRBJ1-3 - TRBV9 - CASSMGGGNTIYF
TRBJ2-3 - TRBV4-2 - CASSQDTRGSTFTDTQYF